The 12 T cell receptor beta chains presented below share a single source sample, sequenced in a study of shared clonotypes between healthy human individuals. The repertoire was sequenced with immunoSEQ multiplex PCR; TCRdb's copy has only in-frame clones and lacks some. The table includes approximately 470,000 clones, roughly 80% detected once. Sequencing was performed on PBMCs. The receptors stem from a woman in her thirties or forties in good health. Some clones in this sample may be carry-over from other donors' samples.

The chain has TRBV4-2 and TRBJ2-1; tentative D call: TRBD2 (6 bases). Trimming took off 1 base at V and 8 bases at J, with 15 bases between the two ends. The CDR3 is 15 residues long. Germline CDR1 reads LGHNA; CDR2 reads YNFKEQ. CDR3 DNA: TGTGCCAGCAGCCAAGTGGAGGGCCAGACCGATGAGCAGTTCTTC. It codes for CASSQVEGQTDEQFF.

This clone has only a few counts. The chain joins TRBV14 to TRBJ1-5; perhaps TRBD1 as D (6 bases). Germline lookup yields CDR1 SGHDN and CDR2 FVKESK. V lost 4 bases and J 4 bases, leaving 8 bases between the germline ends. The CDR3 extends over 13 amino acids. CDR3 bases: TGTGCCAGCAGCCTGACAGGAAATCAGCCCCAGCATTTT. It translates to CASSLTGNQPQHF.

This clone was seen only once. The V and J genes are TRBV7-2 and TRBJ2-3; 11 bases are a match to TRBD1. The germline CDR1 and CDR2 sequences are SGHTA and FQGNSA. The V segment lost 5 bases and the J segment 7 bases; nucleotides outside the gene matches: 5. The CDR3 runs to 14 residues. This chain's CDR3 is CASSPGQGVHTQYF. The CDR3 DNA reads as TGTGCCAGCAGCCCGGGACAGGGGGTACATACGCAGTATTTT.

The chain joins TRBV5-4 to TRBJ2-1, with 12 bases fitting TRBD2. Germline V lookup: CDR1 SGHNT, CDR2 YYREEE (reference sequence). The CDR3 has 17 amino acids. With V trimmed by 0 bases and J by 4 bases, 5 bases remained unmatched. The CDR3 DNA sequence: TGTGCCAGCAGCTTGGATGGGCTAGCGGGAGGGTACAATGAGCAGTTCTTC. It codes for CASSLDGLAGGYNEQFF.

This clone was seen once. In nucleotides, the CDR3 is TGTGCCAGCTTTCCCGTGACAGTAGCCAAAAACATTCAGTACTTC. Its protein product is CASFPVTVAKNIQYF. V usage is TRBV18 and J usage is TRBJ2-4; possibly TRBD1 for D (5 bases). V lost 7 bases to trimming and J lost 0 bases, with 13 bases between them. The CDR3 contains 15 residues. In germline, CDR1 is KGHSH, CDR2 LQKENI.

V gene TRBV4-3 combines with J gene TRBJ2-2, with TRBD2 matching over 10 bases. The CDR3 is 17 amino acids. With V trimmed by 4 bases and J by 3 bases, 8 bases remained unmatched. Per the germline V gene, CDR1 is LGHNA and CDR2 is YSLEER. The DNA of the CDR3 is TGCGCCAGCAGCCTAAACTGGCTAGCGGGAGACACCGGGGAGCTGTTTTTT. Its translation is CASSLNWLAGDTGELFF.

The chain links TRBV5-6 to TRBJ2-3; the match to TRBD2 covers 8 bases. The CDR3 totals 18 residues. Unmatched junction bases numbered 11, after V lost 0 bases and J lost 2 bases. Germline-derived CDR1 and CDR2 are SGHDT and YYEEEE. This CDR3 reads CASSLGGVLAGATDTQYF. CDR3 DNA: TGTGCCAGCAGCTTGGGCGGGGTCCTAGCGGGCGCCACAGATACGCAGTATTTT.

The chain has TRBV28 and TRBJ1-1, with D unresolved. CDR3 size: 14 residues. V lost 6 bases and J lost 4, with 15 bases in between. Germline values: CDR1 MDHEN, CDR2 SYDVKM. CDR3 DNA sequence: TGTGCCAGCAGGCTATCTTTAGGGCCCACTGAAGCTTTCTTT. Its protein product is CASRLSLGPTEAFF.

The rearrangement links TRBV25-1 to TRBJ2-1; 7 nucleotides match TRBD1. CDR1 is MGHDK, CDR2 SYGVNS, per germline. This CDR3 is 10 amino acids long. V was pared by 7 bases and J by 12 bases, with 3 bases of the junction left unmatched. This chain's CDR3 is CASTGDRQFF. The DNA for the CDR3 is TGTGCCAGCACCGGGGACAGGCAGTTCTTC. Together with reference TRBV25-1 and TRBJ2-1, the CDR3 gives the full variable domain: EADIYQTPRYLVIGTGKKITLECSQTMGHDKMYWYQQDPGMELHLIHYSYGVNSTEKGDLSSESTVSRIRTEHFPLTLESARPSHTSQYLCASTGDRQFFGPGTRLTVL.

Remarks on this clone: Other nucleotide sequences from this sample produce the same CDR3. V gene TRBV7-9 combines with J gene TRBJ1-1, with no clear D. CDR3 length: 12 residues. CDR1 SEHNR and CDR2 FQNEAQ come from the germline V gene (reference sequence). The ends were cut back, 3 bases at V and 2 bases at J, with 4 bases in the middle. The CDR3 nucleotides read TGTGCCAGCAGCTTCGAAAACACTGAAGCTTTCTTT. Amino acids: CASSFENTEAFF.

Comments on this clone: This could be a read error, since a much larger clone is one nucleotide away. The genes are TRBV19 and TRBJ1-5; D remains ambiguous. V was trimmed by 7 bases and J by 10 bases, leaving 26 bases between them. Germline CDR1 is LNHDA and CDR2 is SQIVND (reference sequence). CDR3 length: 16 residues. The CDR3 sequence: CASIKAPVPSLSPQHF. The CDR3 DNA is TGTGCCAGTATAAAAGCCCCGGTACCGTCTCTTTCCCCCCAGCATTTT.

The V call is TRBV19, the J call TRBJ2-7, with a tentative D call TRBD1 (5 bases). Per the germline V gene, CDR1 is LNHDA and CDR2 is SQIVND (reference sequence). Trimming took 3 bases from V and 3 from J, leaving 15 bases between them. The CDR3 is 15 amino acids. CDR3 amino acids: CASSMGPFPIYEQYF. In DNA, the CDR3 is TGTGCCAGTAGTATGGGGCCATTTCCCATCTACGAGCAGTACTTC.